This record covers a single T cell receptor (beta chain). The study ran its PCR with 60 Vbeta and 13 Jbeta primers. Data came from immunoSEQ multiplex PCR; TCRdb stores just in-frame clones and leaves some out. Among 170,000 or so clones listed, roughly 86% were seen once. This CDR3 is built from 13 residues. V was shortened by 7 bases and J by 5 bases, with 15 bases between the two germline ends. The V gene's germline CDR1 is SQVTM and CDR2 ANQGSEA. The sample belongs to a study of cytomegalovirus exposure and HLA in healthy donors. This chain uses TRBV29-1 with TRBJ2-4, with no clear D. The sequenced material came from PBMCs. The TCR originated in a girl between 10 and 17 years old in good health and CMV-seropositive. The DNA for the CDR3 is TGCAGCGCTCTTGACTGGAACCAAAACATTCAGTACTTC. It is translated as CSALDWNQNIQYF.